The rows below give T cell receptor beta chains drawn from one sample of a study of blood T cell repertoires in COVID-19. Only in-frame clones appear in the TCRdb table, and some are missing; sequencing was by immunoSEQ multiplex PCR. In the table there are over 40,000 clones, over 80% of which are singletons. The sample comprised peripheral blood. The receptors originated from a man in his forties with acute or convalescent COVID-19. Both conserved end residues are part of each CDR3. Each record gives: V gene, D gene, J gene, clone size, CDR3 DNA, CDR3 protein. A D gene is named only where the DNA matches it firmly. Clone size appears in some rows only: once, few, many, or a class for an expanded clone.

>TRBV1|NA|TRBJ2-5|NA
TGCACCAGCAGCCAAGATCTATGTATCCAAGAGACCCAGTACTTC
CTSSQDLCIQETQYF
>TRBV3-1/TRBV3-2|NA|TRBJ1-1|NA
TGTGCCAGCAGGCGGAACACTGAAGCTTTCTTT
CASRRNTEAFF
>TRBV18|TRBD2|TRBJ2-3|NA
TGTGCCAGCTGTAGCGGGGGCACAGATACGCAGTATTTT
CASCSGGTDTQYF
>TRBV30|TRBD1|TRBJ1-2|NA
TGTGCCTGGAGCCCTGACAGGGATAGTGGCTACACCTTC
CAWSPDRDSGYTF
>TRBV5-4|TRBD1|TRBJ1-2|NA
TGTGCCACCCGACAGGGGAAAGCTAACTATGGCTACACCTTC
CATRQGKANYGYTF
>TRBV18|NA|TRBJ1-2|NA
TGTGCCAGCTCACCATCAGGGCTCTTCGGGGGCTACACCTTC
CASSPSGLFGGYTF
>TRBV21-1|NA|TRBJ1-3|NA
TGTGCCAGCAGCACTAACCCAGGGATTGCTGGAAACACCATATATTTT
CASSTNPGIAGNTIYF
>TRBV11-3|TRBD1|TRBJ2-5|NA
TGTGCCAGCAGCTTAGGGGACAGGGGGCTGGAGACCCAGTACTTC
CASSLGDRGLETQYF
>TRBV27|TRBD1|TRBJ1-2|few
TGTGCCAGCGGCCAGACAGGGTCATCCGCTGGCTACACCTTC
CASGQTGSSAGYTF
>TRBV5-1|NA|TRBJ2-5|NA
TGCGCCAGCAGCCCCATGTCTGGGGGCCGCGAGACCCAGTACTTC
CASSPMSGGRETQYF
>TRBV7-6|TRBD1|TRBJ1-6|NA
TGTGCCAGCAGCTTAGGATCGGCTGCAGGGGGATCACCCCTCCACTTT
CASSLGSAAGGSPLHF
>TRBV27|TRBD2|TRBJ2-1|NA
TGTGCCAGCAGTTTATGGGGACTAGCGGGAGAGGAGCAGTTCTTC
CASSLWGLAGEEQFF
>TRBV29-1|TRBD1|TRBJ1-2|NA
TGCAGCGTCGGCCAGGGGGCGGTTGGCTACACCTTC
CSVGQGAVGYTF
>TRBV24-1|NA|TRBJ2-5|NA
TGTGCCACCAGTGAGGGCTATTCCCAAGAGACCCAGTACTTC
CATSEGYSQETQYF
>TRBV18|TRBD1|TRBJ1-4|NA
TGTGCCAGCTCACCAGCAGGGGGAAAACTGTTTTTT
CASSPAGGKLFF
>TRBV9|NA|TRBJ1-2|few
TGTGCCAGCAGCGCAGACGGGGTTGGCGGCTACACCTTC
CASSADGVGGYTF
>TRBV7-2|TRBD2|TRBJ2-5|NA
TGTGCCAGCAGCTTAGGGATAGCGGGGGCCCAAGAGACCCAGTACTTC
CASSLGIAGAQETQYF
>TRBV6-5|TRBD1|TRBJ1-1|NA
TGTGCCAGCACCGGACAGGAAGGCGGGAACACTGAAGCTTTCTTT
CASTGQEGGNTEAFF
>TRBV29-1|TRBD2|TRBJ2-3|NA
TGCAGCGTGCCGACTAGCGGGAGGGGGACAGATACGCAGTATTTT
CSVPTSGRGTDTQYF
>TRBV28|NA|TRBJ2-7|NA
TGTGCCAGCAGTCCCCCCCAGGGTACGGTGTGGGGGCAGTACTTC
CASSPPQGTVWGQYF
>TRBV7-2|TRBD1|TRBJ1-1|NA
TGTGCCAGCAGCTCACAAAACAGGGGGACTGAAGCTTTCTTT
CASSSQNRGTEAFF
>TRBV19|NA|TRBJ2-4|NA
TGTGCCACCCGACAGGAACTAGCCAAAAACATTCAGTACTTC
CATRQELAKNIQYF
>TRBV19|NA|TRBJ2-4|NA
TGTGCCAGTAGGGACGGACAGAAAAACATTCAGTACTTC
CASRDGQKNIQYF
>TRBV29-1|TRBD2|TRBJ2-2|once
TGCAGCGTCCAGCGGGGGGGAGGCACCGGGGAGCTGTTTTTT
CSVQRGGGTGELFF
>TRBV7-2|NA|TRBJ1-3|once
TGTGCCAGCAGCTTAGATGGCGGGCCTCGAAACACCATATATTTT
CASSLDGGPRNTIYF
>TRBV11-2|NA|TRBJ1-2|once
TGTGCCAGCAGCTTCCGGCGGGCTACCTATGGCTACACCTTC
CASSFRRATYGYTF
>TRBV12-5|TRBD1|TRBJ1-2|NA
TGTGCTAGTGGCCTCTCCGGGACAGGGGTTCTTGGCTACACCTTC
CASGLSGTGVLGYTF
>TRBV7-2|TRBD2|TRBJ2-1|few
TGTGCCAGCAGCGCCACTAGCGGATTCTACAATGAGCAGTTCTTC
CASSATSGFYNEQFF
>TRBV5-8|TRBD2|TRBJ2-1|NA
TGTGCCAGCAGCCCGGGACTAGCGGACTACAATGAGCAGTTCTTC
CASSPGLADYNEQFF
>TRBV6-5|TRBD1|TRBJ1-1|NA
TGTGCCAGCAAGAGAACCGGGACAGGGAGGACTGAAGCTTTCTTT
CASKRTGTGRTEAFF
>TRBV4-1|TRBD1|TRBJ1-6|NA
TGCGCCAGCAGCCAAGCCGTCACAGGGGTTAATTCACCCCTCCACTTT
CASSQAVTGVNSPLHF
>TRBV3-1/TRBV3-2|NA|TRBJ1-5|NA
TGTGCCAGCAGCTTAACGGGGAATCAGCCCCAGCATTTT
CASSLTGNQPQHF
>TRBV2|NA|TRBJ1-2|NA
TGTGCCAGCAGTGAAGCGCGGCTTCTCCCAGGCTACACCTTC
CASSEARLLPGYTF
>TRBV6-6|NA|TRBJ1-6|NA
TGTGCCAGCAGTTACCAGGGAAATAATTCACCCCTCCACTTT
CASSYQGNNSPLHF
>TRBV6-5|TRBD2|TRBJ2-2|NA
TGTGCCAGCCTCCTAGCGGGGGGTTTTTCCGGGGAGCTGTTTTTT
CASLLAGGFSGELFF
>TRBV12-3/TRBV12-4|NA|TRBJ1-2|NA
TGTGCCAGCAACCAGTCCACCCTTCATGGCTACACCTTC
CASNQSTLHGYTF
>TRBV3-1/TRBV3-2|NA|TRBJ1-4|NA
TGTGCCAGCAGCCAAGAAAGACAGGCGGTCCGGTCGGGTGAAAAACTGTTTTTT
CASSQERQAVRSGEKLFF
>TRBV5-8|NA|TRBJ1-6|once
TGTGCCAGCAGCTTACACAGCTTAGACTATAATTCACCCCTCCACTTT
CASSLHSLDYNSPLHF
>TRBV18|TRBD2|TRBJ2-7|NA
TGTGCCAGCTCATTAAAGCGGGAGGGAATCGAGCAGTACTTC
CASSLKREGIEQYF
>TRBV5-8|TRBD2|TRBJ2-3|NA
TGTGCCAGCAGCTTGGGATCGCTAGCGGGAGTCAATACGCAGTATTTT
CASSLGSLAGVNTQYF
>TRBV18|TRBD2|TRBJ2-1|few
TGTGCCAGCTCACCCGAAGCGGGGGGGCCCTACAATGAGCAGTTCTTC
CASSPEAGGPYNEQFF
>TRBV4-2|NA|TRBJ1-5|NA
TGTGCCAGCAGCCAATACGCAGGGGGCAATCAGCCCCAGCATTTT
CASSQYAGGNQPQHF
>TRBV19|NA|TRBJ2-5|NA
TGTGCCAGTAGTCCGACGGGGGTCCAAGAGACCCAGTACTTC
CASSPTGVQETQYF
>TRBV30|TRBD2|TRBJ2-7|NA
TGTGCCTGGAGGGAGACTAGCGGGAGCTACGAGCAGTACTTC
CAWRETSGSYEQYF
>TRBV7-8|NA|TRBJ1-1|NA
TGTGCCAGCAGCTTAGAGAGACAGAGGAACACTGAAGCTTTCTTT
CASSLERQRNTEAFF
>TRBV4-1|TRBD1|TRBJ1-1|NA
TGCGCCAGCAGCCAAGGAGGGACAGAGGTAACTTTCTTT
CASSQGGTEVTFF
>TRBV11-2|NA|TRBJ1-3|NA
TGTGCCAGCAGCTTAGCAGCGGCCCAAGGCGGCACCATATATTTT
CASSLAAAQGGTIYF
>TRBV6-2/TRBV6-3|NA|TRBJ2-7|NA
TGTGCCAGCAGCCGGAGGGGGGGCTATTACGAGCAGTACTTC
CASSRRGGYYEQYF
>TRBV19|NA|TRBJ2-2|NA
TGTGCCAGTAGTATAATGGCTGTTAACACCGGGGAGCTGTTTTTT
CASSIMAVNTGELFF
>TRBV20-1|NA|TRBJ1-2|NA
TGCAGTGCTAGTCCCAGGGTCGGTGGCTACACCTTC
CSASPRVGGYTF
>TRBV25-1|TRBD2|TRBJ2-3|NA
TGTGCCAGCAGTCCGAATCCCTCTAGCGGGCGCACAGATACGCAGTATTTT
CASSPNPSSGRTDTQYF
>TRBV6-1|NA|TRBJ1-5|NA
TGTGCCAGCAGTGAACAAGGGGCGGTCCCTCAGCCCCAGCATTTT
CASSEQGAVPQPQHF
>TRBV5-1|NA|TRBJ1-6|NA
TGCGCCAGCAGCTTGTCCGGGGGTTATTCACCCCTCCACTTT
CASSLSGGYSPLHF
>TRBV10-1|NA|TRBJ2-1|NA
TGCGCCAGCGTGGAGACTCCTCCTCTTCTGGAGCAGTTCTTC
CASVETPPLLEQFF